This entry is about one T cell receptor beta chain. Its antigen is unidentified. The record originates from a study of cytomegalovirus exposure and HLA in healthy donors. Study findings and constraints: In a later analysis, common viral pathogens appeared linked to several of the most significant clusters.

From germline, CDR1 is SGHTA and CDR2 FQGNSA. Trimming stripped 3 bases from V and 6 bases from J, with 9 bases between. The CDR3 loop spans 14 amino acids. With 60 Vbeta and 13 Jbeta primers, the PCR was carried out. The table came from immunoSEQ multiplex PCR; TCRdb's copy has only in-frame clones and leaves some out. In the table there are 130,000 or so clones, roughly 9% of which are singletons. The sequence came from a woman aged 40 to 55 in good health and CMV-seropositive. The genes are TRBV7-2 and TRBJ1-6; no clear D gene. The sample consisted of PBMCs. Here the CDR3 reads CASSFTVGNSPLHF. CDR3 coding DNA: TGTGCCAGCAGCTTTACAGTTGGTAATTCACCCCTCCACTTT.